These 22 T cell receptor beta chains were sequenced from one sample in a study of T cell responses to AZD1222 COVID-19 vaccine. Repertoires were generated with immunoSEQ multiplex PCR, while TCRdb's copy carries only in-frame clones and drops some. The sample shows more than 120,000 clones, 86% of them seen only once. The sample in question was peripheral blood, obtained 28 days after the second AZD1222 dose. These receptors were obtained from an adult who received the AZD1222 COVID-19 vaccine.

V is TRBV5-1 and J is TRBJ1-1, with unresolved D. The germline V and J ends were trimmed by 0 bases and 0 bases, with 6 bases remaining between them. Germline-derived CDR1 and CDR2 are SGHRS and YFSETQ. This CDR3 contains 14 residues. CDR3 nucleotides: TGCGCCAGCAGCTTGGAGCCGGTGAACACTGAAGCTTTCTTT. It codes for CASSLEPVNTEAFF.

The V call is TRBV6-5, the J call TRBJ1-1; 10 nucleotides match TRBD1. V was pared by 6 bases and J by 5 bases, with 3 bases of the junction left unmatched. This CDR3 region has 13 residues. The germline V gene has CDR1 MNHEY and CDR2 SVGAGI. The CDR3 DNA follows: TGTGCCAGCAGCCCGGACAGGGGGACTGAAGCTTTCTTT. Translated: CASSPDRGTEAFF.

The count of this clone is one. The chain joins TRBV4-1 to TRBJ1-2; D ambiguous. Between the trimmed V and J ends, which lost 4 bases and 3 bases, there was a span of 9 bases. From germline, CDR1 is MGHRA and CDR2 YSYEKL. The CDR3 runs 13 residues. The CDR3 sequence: CASSPIWDYGYTF. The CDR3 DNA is TGCGCCAGCAGCCCTATATGGGACTATGGCTACACCTTC.

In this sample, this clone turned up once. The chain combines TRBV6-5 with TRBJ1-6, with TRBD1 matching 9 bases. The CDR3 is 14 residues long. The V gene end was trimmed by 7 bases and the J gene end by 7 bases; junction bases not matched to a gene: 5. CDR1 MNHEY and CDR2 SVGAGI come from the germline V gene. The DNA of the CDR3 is TGTGCCAGCATTCGGGACAGGGCCAATTCACCCCTCCACTTT. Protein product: CASIRDRANSPLHF.

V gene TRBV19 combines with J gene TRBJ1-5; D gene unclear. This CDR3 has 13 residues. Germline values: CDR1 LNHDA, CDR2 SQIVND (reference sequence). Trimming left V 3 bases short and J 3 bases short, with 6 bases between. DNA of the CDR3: TGTGCCAGTAGTATGAGTAACAATCAGCCCCAGCATTTT. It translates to CASSMSNNQPQHF.

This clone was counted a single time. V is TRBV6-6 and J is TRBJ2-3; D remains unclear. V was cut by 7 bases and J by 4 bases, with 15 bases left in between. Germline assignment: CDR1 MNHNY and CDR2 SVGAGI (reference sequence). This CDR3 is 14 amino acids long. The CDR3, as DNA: TGTGCCAGCACCCGGTCGGAGAGCTCAGATACGCAGTATTTT. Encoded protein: CASTRSESSDTQYF.

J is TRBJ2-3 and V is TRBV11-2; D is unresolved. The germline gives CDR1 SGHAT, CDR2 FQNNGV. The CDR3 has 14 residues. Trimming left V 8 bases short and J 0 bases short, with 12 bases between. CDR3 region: CASGVYTSTDTQYF. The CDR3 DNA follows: TGTGCCAGCGGCGTATATACTAGCACAGATACGCAGTATTTT.

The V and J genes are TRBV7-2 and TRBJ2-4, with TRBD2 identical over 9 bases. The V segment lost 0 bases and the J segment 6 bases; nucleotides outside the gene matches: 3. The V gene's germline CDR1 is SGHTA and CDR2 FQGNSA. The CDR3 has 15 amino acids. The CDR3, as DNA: TGTGCCAGCAGCTTAGCAATAGCGGGGGTAAACATTCAGTACTTC. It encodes CASSLAIAGVNIQYF.

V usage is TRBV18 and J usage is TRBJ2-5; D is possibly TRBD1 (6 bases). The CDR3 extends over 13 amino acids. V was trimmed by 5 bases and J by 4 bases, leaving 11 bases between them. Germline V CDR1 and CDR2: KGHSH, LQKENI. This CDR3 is CASSIRGRETQYF. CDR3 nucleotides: TGTGCCAGCTCAATTAGGGGGAGAGAGACCCAGTACTTC.

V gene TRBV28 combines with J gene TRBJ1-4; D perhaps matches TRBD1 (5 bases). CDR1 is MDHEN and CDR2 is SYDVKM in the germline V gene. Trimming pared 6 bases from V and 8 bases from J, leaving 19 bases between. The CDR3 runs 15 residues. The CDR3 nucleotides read TGTGCCAGCAGCAGCAGTGGGGACCCAGGGGAAAAACTGTTTTTT. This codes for CASSSSGDPGEKLFF.

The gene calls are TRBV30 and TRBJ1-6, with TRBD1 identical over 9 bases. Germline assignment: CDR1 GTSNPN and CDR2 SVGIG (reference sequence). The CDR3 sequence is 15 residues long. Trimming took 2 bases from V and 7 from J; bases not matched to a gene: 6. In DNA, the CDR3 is TGTGCCTGGAGTTTGTACGACAGGGGGAATTCACCCCTCCACTTT. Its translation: CAWSLYDRGNSPLHF.

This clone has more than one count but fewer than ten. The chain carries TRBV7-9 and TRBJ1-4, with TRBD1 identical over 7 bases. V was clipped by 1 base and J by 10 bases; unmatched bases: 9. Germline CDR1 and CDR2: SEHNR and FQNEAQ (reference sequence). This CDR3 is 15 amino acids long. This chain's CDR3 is CASSLEGASGGKLFF. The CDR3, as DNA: TGTGCCAGCAGCTTAGAGGGGGCCTCTGGTGGAAAACTGTTTTTT.

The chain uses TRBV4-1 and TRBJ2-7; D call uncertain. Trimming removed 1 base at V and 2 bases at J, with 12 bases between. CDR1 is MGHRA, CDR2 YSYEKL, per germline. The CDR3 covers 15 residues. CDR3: CASSQGPPAAYEQYF. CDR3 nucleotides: TGCGCCAGCAGCCAAGGGCCACCAGCCGCCTACGAGCAGTACTTC.

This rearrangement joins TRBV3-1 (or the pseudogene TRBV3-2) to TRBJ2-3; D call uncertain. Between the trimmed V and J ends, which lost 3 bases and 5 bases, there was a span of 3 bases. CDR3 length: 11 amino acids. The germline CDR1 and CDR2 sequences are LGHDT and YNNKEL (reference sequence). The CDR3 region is CASSQRDTQYF. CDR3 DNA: TGTGCCAGCAGCCAGAGAGATACGCAGTATTTT.

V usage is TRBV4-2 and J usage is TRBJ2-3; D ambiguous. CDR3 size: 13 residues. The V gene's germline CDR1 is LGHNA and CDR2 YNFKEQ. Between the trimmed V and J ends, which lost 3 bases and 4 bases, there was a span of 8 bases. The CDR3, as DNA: TGTGCCAGCAGCCACACCGCCCCAGATACGCAGTATTTT. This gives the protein CASSHTAPDTQYF.

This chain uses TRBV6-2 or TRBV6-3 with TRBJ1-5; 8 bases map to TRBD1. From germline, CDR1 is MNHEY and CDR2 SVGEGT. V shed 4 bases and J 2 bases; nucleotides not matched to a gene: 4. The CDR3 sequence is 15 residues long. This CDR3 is CASSFTGGGNQPQHF. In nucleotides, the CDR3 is TGTGCCAGCAGTTTTACAGGGGGGGGCAATCAGCCCCAGCATTTT.

The CDR3 sequence is CSVDRSGYGYTF. The CDR3 DNA is TGCAGCGTTGATCGGTCAGGCTATGGCTACACCTTC. The chain has TRBV29-1 and TRBJ1-2; D not certain. Germline CDR1 reads SQVTM; CDR2 reads ANQGSEA. V lost 3 bases and J lost 4, with 9 bases in between. This CDR3 contains 12 residues.

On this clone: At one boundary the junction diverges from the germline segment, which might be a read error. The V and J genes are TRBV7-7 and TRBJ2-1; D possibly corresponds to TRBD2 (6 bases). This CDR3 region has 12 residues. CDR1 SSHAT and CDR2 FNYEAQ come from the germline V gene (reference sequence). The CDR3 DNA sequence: TGTGCTAGCAGCTTTCGTGGAGGGGAGCAGTTCTTC. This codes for CASSFRGGEQFF.

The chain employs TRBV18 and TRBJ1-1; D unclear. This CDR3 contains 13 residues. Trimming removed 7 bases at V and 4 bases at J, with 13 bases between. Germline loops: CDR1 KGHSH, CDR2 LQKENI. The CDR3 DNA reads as TGTGCCAGCTTTATAGCGGCTGGCACTGAAGCTTTCTTT. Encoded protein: CASFIAAGTEAFF.

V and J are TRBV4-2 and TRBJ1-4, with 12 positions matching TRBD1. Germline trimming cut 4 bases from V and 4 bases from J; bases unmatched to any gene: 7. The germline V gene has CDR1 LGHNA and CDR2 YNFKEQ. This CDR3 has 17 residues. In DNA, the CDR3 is TGTGCCAGCAGCCCCTCGGGACAGGGGGCAATTAATGAAAAACTGTTTTTT. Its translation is CASSPSGQGAINEKLFF.

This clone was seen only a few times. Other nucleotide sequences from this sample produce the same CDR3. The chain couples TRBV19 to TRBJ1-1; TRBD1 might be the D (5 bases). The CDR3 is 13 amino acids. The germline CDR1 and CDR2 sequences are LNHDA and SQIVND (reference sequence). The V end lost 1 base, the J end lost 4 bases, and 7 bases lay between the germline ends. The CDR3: CASSIGGGTEAFF. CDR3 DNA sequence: TGTGCCAGTAGTATAGGGGGGGGCACTGAAGCTTTCTTT.

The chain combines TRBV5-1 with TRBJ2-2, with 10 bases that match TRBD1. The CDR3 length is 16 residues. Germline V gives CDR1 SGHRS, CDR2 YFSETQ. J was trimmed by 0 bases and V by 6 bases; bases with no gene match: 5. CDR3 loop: CASTRDRGSNTGELFF. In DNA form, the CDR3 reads TGCGCCAGCACCCGGGACAGGGGTTCGAACACCGGGGAGCTGTTTTTT.